A single sample gave rise to the 9 T cell receptor beta chains below, sequenced in a study of T cells in Graves' hyperthyroidism and ophthalmopathy. Researchers took RNA transcripts and amplified the TCR beta CDR3 regions from them. Initially, a first-round RT-PCR of the TCR CDR3 employed the HTBI primer set. TCRdb independently ran MiXCR on the multiplex PCR reads; one entry per CDR3 protein. This table has about 560,000 distinct CDR3 sequences, approximately 14% appearing once. Specimen: blood. The receptor set was obtained from a woman under 40 with Graves' hyperthyroidism.

A note on this clonotype: The conserved closing phenylalanine or tryptophan is absent in this CDR3, likely reflecting a read error. The genes are TRBV20-1 and TRBJ2-3, with TRBD2 matching 10 bases. CDR3 length: 14 residues. V gave up 5 bases and J gave up 3 bases; unmatched junction bases: 5. Germline V lookup: CDR1 DFQATT, CDR2 SNEGSKA (reference sequence). This CDR3 reads CSAEAGGPTDTQYS. CDR3 coding DNA: TGCAGTGCTGAAGCGGGAGGGCCGACAGATACGCAGTATTCT.

In its sample, this clonotype was seen many times. The J gene is TRBJ1-1, the V gene TRBV11-1; D uncertain. V was cut by 5 bases and J by 13 bases, with 17 bases left in between. This CDR3 has 12 residues. Germline values: CDR1 SGHAT, CDR2 FQDESV (reference sequence). Here the CDR3 reads CASSAGMWLLFF. The DNA for the CDR3 is TGTGCCAGCAGCGCCGGAATGTGGCTTCTTTTCTTT. The variable domain in full, completed from reference TRBV11-1 and TRBJ1-1, reads EAEVAQSPRYKITEKSQAVAFWCDPISGHATLYWYRQILGQGPELLVQFQDESVVDDSQLPKDRFSAERLKGVDSTLKIQPAELGDSAMYLCASSAGMWLLFFGQGTRLTVV.

This clonotype was seen a handful of times. J is TRBJ2-5 and V is TRBV3-1, with 9 bases identical to TRBD1. The CDR3 extends over 16 amino acids. Germline CDR1 LGHDT, CDR2 YNNKEL (reference sequence). V lost 5 bases and J lost 5; bases outside the gene matches: 12. The CDR3 is CASSGAQGQGHETQYF. DNA of the CDR3: TGTGCCAGCAGCGGGGCCCAGGGACAGGGACATGAGACCCAGTACTTC.

This clonotype was observed many times. V gene TRBV30 combines with J gene TRBJ1-2, with D maybe TRBD1 (6 bases). V lost 8 bases to trimming and J lost 8 bases, with 18 bases between them. Germline CDR1 reads GTSNPN; CDR2 reads SVGIG (reference sequence). This CDR3 region has 12 residues. The CDR3 nucleotides read TGTGCCGTGGTACAGGGCCGTCGAGGCTACACCTTC. It codes for CAVVQGRRGYTF.

The chain joins TRBV30 to TRBJ2-7; weak D call: TRBD1 (5 bases). CDR3 size: 11 residues. V lost 8 bases to trimming and J lost 3 bases, with 11 bases between them. Germline CDR1 reads GTSNPN; CDR2 reads SVGIG (reference sequence). For the CDR3, the DNA is TGTGCCGCACAGGAAAACTACGAGCAGTACTTC. Protein product: CAAQENYEQYF.

This clonotype appeared many times. The chain joins TRBV30 to TRBJ2-2, with D tentatively TRBD1 (6 bases). The CDR3 spans 13 residues. V dropped 4 bases and J dropped 1 base, with 7 bases sitting between them. Germline V gene lookup returns CDR1 GTSNPN and CDR2 SVGIG (reference sequence). The CDR3 bases are TGTGCCTGGAACAGGGTGAACACCGGGGAGCTGTTTTTT. Residues: CAWNRVNTGELFF.

This clonotype has a count of ten or more. The chain joins TRBV6-1 to TRBJ1-5; no clear D gene. The CDR3 runs 13 residues. V was clipped by 5 bases and J by 6 bases, with 11 bases between them. Germline CDR1 reads MNHNS; CDR2 reads SASEGT. Here the CDR3 DNA reads TGTGCCAGCAGTTACAGTATGATTCAGCCCCAGCATTTT. This sequence encodes CASSYSMIQPQHF.

CDR3 in DNA: TGTGCCAGCAGCTTTGGACAGAGCTATGGCTACACCTTC. It is translated as CASSFGQSYGYTF. V and J are TRBV7-9 and TRBJ1-2, with D tentatively TRBD1 (6 bases). The length of the CDR3 is 13 residues. CDR1 is SEHNR, CDR2 FQNEAQ, per germline (reference sequence). V was clipped by 3 bases and J by 4 bases, with 9 bases between them.

This clonotype was observed a few times. The gene calls are TRBV5-1 and TRBJ2-7, with 9 bases lining up with TRBD1. The CDR3 contains 17 residues. From germline, CDR1 is SGHRS and CDR2 YFSETQ. The junction had 14 bases not matched to a gene; V was cut back by 2 bases and J by 5 bases. In nucleotides, the CDR3 is TGCGCCAGCAGCTTTACCGGGACAGGGACAAAAATCCACGAGCAGTACTTC. It encodes CASSFTGTGTKIHEQYF.